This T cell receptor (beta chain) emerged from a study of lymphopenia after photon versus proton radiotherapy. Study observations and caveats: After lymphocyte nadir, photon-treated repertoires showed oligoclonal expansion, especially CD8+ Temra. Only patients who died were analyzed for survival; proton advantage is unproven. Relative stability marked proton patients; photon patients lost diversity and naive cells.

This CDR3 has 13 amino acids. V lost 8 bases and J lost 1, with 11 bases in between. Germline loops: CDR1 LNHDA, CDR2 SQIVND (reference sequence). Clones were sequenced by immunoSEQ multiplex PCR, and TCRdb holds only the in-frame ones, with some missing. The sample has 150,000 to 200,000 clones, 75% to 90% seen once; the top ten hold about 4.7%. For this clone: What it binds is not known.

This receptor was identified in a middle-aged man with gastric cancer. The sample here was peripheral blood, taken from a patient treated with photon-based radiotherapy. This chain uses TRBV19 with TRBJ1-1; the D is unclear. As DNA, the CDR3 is TGTGCCAGTGCGGGGTGGGGGAACACTGAAGCTTTCTTT. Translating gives CASAGWGNTEAFF.